This T cell receptor (beta chain) appears in the sequencing data of a study of blood T cells in healthy people across ages (dated by TCRdb to 2014 to 2015). General notes on the study: In model experiments, template switching captured about one uniquely barcoded TCR beta cDNA molecule for every two T cells. The study measured age-related changes in TCR beta repertoire diversity using deep sequencing normalized with unique cDNA molecular identifiers. The donors were split into four age groups: young (average roughly 15 years), middle-aged (around 40), aged (more than 55) and long-lived (roughly 88). Using the same blood draw, the study looked at two additional independent replicas of 1 million unique cDNA reads for two donors, one aged 18 to 30 and the other aged 80 or older.

The library relied on 5' RACE. TCRdb names Illumina HiSeq 2500 as the instrument used. A second PCR of about 6 to 11 cycles was performed with a sample-barcoded 5' primer and a J-beta primer mix. Each TCR beta cDNA molecule received a unique molecular identifier from a template-switch 5' adaptor carrying 12 random nucleotides. Each sample yielded at least 3 million CDR3-containing paired-end reads. First-strand cDNA synthesis was performed from all RNA using the Mint cDNA synthesis kit, with priming by a TRBC-specific oligonucleotide. All cDNA was treated with uracil-DNA glycosylase and then went through a first 18-cycle PCR with the universal primers M1SS and BC2_uni_R. In the paper's pipeline: Normalization of each sample was performed by random selection of 1 million high-quality reads, each carrying a distinct molecular identifier. Instead of being binned into consensus sequences, reads that shared molecular identifiers were thrown out. MiTCR, with a Q25 quality threshold and the strictest error-elimination algorithm, was used for CDR3 identification, clonotype clustering and error correction. A nonparametric unseen species model with Euler transformation was used to estimate lower-bound total TCR beta diversity. In-frame beta chains were kept once TCRdb had trimmed the public reads at Q25 with fastp and called clones with MiXCR. Entries are consolidated by CDR3 protein sequence, retaining the most common genes and DNA. The V and J calls were determined by TCRdb, not by the authors. The sample table shows about 800,000 distinct CDR3 sequences, and 20% to 30% are seen once. Roughly 3.8% of the sample rests with the top ten.

The roughly 42 donors, aged about 6 to 100 years, were systemically healthy Caucasian individuals from Russia. Each donor gave approximately 9.3 milliliters of peripheral blood, collected into EDTA-treated Vacutainer tubes. Ficoll-Paque density-gradient centrifugation was used to isolate PBMCs, with at least 6 million obtained per sample. Trizol reagent was used to extract total RNA from the PBMCs, yielding at least 5 micrograms per sample. Naive CD45RAhigh/CD27high T cell percentages were measured by flow cytometry on a PBMC aliquot from every donor. Overall study outcomes, separate from this receptor: Compared with the aged group, more naive CD4+ T cells, fewer expanded clones and increased TCR diversity were shown by the long-lived group, suggesting age selection. Donor CMV infection status was unknown, potentially confounding age-related changes in expanded clonotypes. A strong correlation was found between observed TCR beta diversity and the percentage of naive T cells measured by flow cytometry. Conclusive comparison of naive and antigen-experienced compartments was prevented by the profiling of bulk unsorted PBMCs. Estimates of total diversity based on one million sequenced T cells were regarded as lower bounds and as underestimates. Observed TCR beta diversity per million T cells fell roughly linearly with age, and a significant reduction was already apparent by age roughly 41.

The V and J ends are trimmed by 2 bases and 1 base, leaving 13 bases between them. CDR1 and CDR2 are drawn from the germline V gene: SGHDN, FVKESK. The CDR3, cysteine through phenylalanine, is 16 amino acids long. Here the CDR3 DNA is all that survives: 48 bases in frame from base 1. This clonotype was seen just once. Its antigen is still unknown. No base qualities exist here, and no much larger clone lies one base off it. This same sample was also taken into another study, of T cells of mothers and their children. Per the second study: The donors were nine systemically healthy Caucasian individuals, made up of three mothers and their six children. cDNA synthesis consumed the entire amount of extracted RNA, loaded at around 1.5 ug RNA in each 15 ul reaction. In the second PCR, sample barcodes and 2-4 random nucleotides were introduced via the M1S primer. Over 8 million TCR beta CDR3 reads were obtained for each mother, and 2.5 million to 3 million reads were obtained for each child. Thymic selection similarly shapes TCR recombination output in related and unrelated pairs, with minor effect from inherited differences. Related mother-child pairs always showed normalized repertoire overlap that was slightly higher than in unrelated mother-child pairs, though the difference was never significant. No persistent microchimeric T cell clones were found, with a detection sensitivity of 85 to 100 clones per million clonotypes. The study used deep NGS to compare TCR beta repertoires of mothers and children, seeking features distinguishing related mother-child pairs from unrelated individuals. On average, the children were approximately 11 +/- 4 years old, while the mothers were 40 +/- 4 years old. After adapter ligation with NEBNext reagents, the libraries were sequenced on Illumina HiSeq 2000 with 100+100 nt paired-end reads. Mother and child libraries were prepared a month apart and sequenced in separate runs to prevent cross-contamination. Each donor had between roughly 450,000 and 2,300,000 distinct TCR beta clonotypes identified. Naive TCR beta clonotypes were estimated from low-frequency clonotypes matched to each donor's FACS-determined naive share, without sorting.

The sequence links TRBV14 to TRBJ2-3, with a tentative D gene TRBD1 over 5 matching bases. What was sequenced was blood. This sequence originates from a boy younger than 18 in good health. The CDR3 region has the sequence CASSQLGAQGTDTQYF. The DNA sequence reads TGTGCCAGCAGCCAACTTGGGGCACAGGGCACAGATACGCAGTATTTT.